This T cell receptor (beta chain) is drawn from a study of metastatic and nonmetastatic thyroid tumors. Using MiXCR, TCRdb re-called clones from the PCR reads. This sample has over 15,000 clones, with 25% to 35% found just once. At least ten counts were recorded for this clone. Thyroid surgery was performed in patients who had received no treatment beforehand. Trimming shortened V by 4 bases and J by 3 bases, and 16 bases separated the two germline ends. The CDR3 runs to 15 residues. Germline V lookup: CDR1 SQVTM, CDR2 ANQGSEA. The receptor was derived from a male donor with papillary thyroid cancer or a benign thyroid nodule (not recorded which). Some clones in this sample may be carry-over from other donors' samples. The V gene is TRBV29-1, the J gene TRBJ2-4, with D possibly matching TRBD2 (7 bases). Sample: tumor tissue. CDR3 nucleotide sequence: TGCAGCGTTGGGGGGGGCGAGGTGGACAAAAACATTCAGTACTTC. It translates to CSVGGGEVDKNIQYF.